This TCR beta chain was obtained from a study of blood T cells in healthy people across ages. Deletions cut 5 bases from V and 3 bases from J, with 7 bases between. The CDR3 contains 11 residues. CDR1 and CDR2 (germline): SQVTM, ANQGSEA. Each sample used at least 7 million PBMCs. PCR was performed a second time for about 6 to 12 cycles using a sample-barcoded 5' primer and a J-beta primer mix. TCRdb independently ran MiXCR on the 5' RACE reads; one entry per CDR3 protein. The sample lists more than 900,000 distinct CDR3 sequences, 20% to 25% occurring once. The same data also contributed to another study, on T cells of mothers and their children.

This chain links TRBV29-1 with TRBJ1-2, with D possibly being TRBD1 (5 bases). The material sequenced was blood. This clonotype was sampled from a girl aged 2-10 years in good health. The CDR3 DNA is TGCAGCGTTCAGGGCGACTATGGCTACACCTTC. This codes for CSVQGDYGYTF.